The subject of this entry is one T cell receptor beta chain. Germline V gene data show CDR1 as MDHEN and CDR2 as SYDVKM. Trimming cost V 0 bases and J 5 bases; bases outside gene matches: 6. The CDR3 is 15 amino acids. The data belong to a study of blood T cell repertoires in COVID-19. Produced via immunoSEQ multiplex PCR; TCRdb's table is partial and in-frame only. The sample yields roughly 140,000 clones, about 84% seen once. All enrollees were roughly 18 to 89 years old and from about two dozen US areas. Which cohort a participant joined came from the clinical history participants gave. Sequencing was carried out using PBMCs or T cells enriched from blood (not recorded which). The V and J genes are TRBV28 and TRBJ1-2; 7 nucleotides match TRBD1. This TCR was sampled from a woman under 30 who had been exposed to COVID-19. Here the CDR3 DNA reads TGTGCCAGCAGTTTATGGGGGACAGACAGATATGGCTACACCTTC. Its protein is CASSLWGTDRYGYTF.